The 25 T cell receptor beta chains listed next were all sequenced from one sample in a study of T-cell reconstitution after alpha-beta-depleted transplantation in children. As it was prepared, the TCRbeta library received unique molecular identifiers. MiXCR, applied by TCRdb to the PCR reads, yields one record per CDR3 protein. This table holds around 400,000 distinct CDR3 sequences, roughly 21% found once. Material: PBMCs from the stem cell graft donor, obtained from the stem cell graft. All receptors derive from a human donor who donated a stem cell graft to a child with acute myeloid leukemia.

In nucleotides, the CDR3 is TGCGCCAGCAGCTCGACCGGGGCGGACACTGAAGCTTTCTTT. Amino acid sequence: CASSSTGADTEAFF. The rearrangement uses TRBV5-1 and TRBJ1-1; maybe TRBD1 (5 bases). V dropped 3 bases and J dropped 3 bases, with 12 bases sitting between them. This CDR3 spans 14 amino acids. Per the germline V gene, CDR1 is SGHRS and CDR2 is YFSETQ.

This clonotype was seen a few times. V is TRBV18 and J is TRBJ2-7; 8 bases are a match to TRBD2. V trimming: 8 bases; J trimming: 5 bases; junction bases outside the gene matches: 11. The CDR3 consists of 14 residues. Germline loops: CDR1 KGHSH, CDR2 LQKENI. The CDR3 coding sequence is TGTGCCAGCCACGCCAGCGGGAGTATCGACGAGCAGTACTTC. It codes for CASHASGSIDEQYF.

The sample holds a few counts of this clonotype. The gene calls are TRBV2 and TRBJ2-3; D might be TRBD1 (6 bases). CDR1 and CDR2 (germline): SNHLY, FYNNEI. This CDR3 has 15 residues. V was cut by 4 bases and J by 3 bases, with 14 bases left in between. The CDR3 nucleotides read TGTGCCAGCAGTGTTGACGGGACATCTACAGATACGCAGTATTTT. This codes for CASSVDGTSTDTQYF.

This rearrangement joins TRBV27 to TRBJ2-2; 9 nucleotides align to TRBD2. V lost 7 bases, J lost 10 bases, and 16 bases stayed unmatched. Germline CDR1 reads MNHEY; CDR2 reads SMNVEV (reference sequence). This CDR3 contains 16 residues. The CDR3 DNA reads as TGTGCCAGCACTTGGGCCGGTGCGGGAGGGAGTGCGGAGCTGTTTTTT. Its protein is CASTWAGAGGSAELFF.

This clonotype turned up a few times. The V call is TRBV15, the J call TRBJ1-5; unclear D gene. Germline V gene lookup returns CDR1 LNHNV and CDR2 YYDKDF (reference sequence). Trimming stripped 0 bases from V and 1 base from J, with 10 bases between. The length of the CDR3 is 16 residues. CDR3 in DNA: TGTGCCACCAGCAGAGATAGGGCAGCAAGCAATCAGCCCCAGCATTTT. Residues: CATSRDRAASNQPQHF.

CDR3 sequence (DNA): TGTGCCAGCGGTCCACAGGGGCCGAGGGGCTACACCTTC. Translation: CASGPQGPRGYTF. The V gene is TRBV7-9, the J gene TRBJ1-2, with 7 bases identical to TRBD1. V was pared by 8 bases and J by 8 bases, with 11 bases of the junction left unmatched. The CDR3 extends over 13 amino acids. Germline V gene sequence: CDR1 SEHNR, CDR2 FQNEAQ (reference sequence).

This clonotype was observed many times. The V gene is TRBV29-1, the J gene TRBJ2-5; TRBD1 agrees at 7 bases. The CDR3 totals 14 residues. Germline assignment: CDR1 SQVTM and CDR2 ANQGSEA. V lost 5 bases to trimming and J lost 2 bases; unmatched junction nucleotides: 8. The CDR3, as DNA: TGCAGCGTTAGAAACAGGGGCCGGCAAGAGACCCAGTACTTC. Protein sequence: CSVRNRGRQETQYF.

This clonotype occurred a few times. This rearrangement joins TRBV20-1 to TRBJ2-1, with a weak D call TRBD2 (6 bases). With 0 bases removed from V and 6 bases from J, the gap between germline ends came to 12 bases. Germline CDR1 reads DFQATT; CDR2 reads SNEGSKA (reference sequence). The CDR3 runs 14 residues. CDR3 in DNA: TGCAGTGCTAGAGATGCCGGGAGCGGCAATGAGCAGTTCTTC. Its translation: CSARDAGSGNEQFF.

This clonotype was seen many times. CDR3 in amino acids: CSASGGRAFLPYNEQFF. For the CDR3, the DNA is TGCAGTGCTAGCGGCGGGAGGGCCTTCCTGCCCTACAATGAGCAGTTCTTC. The chain couples TRBV20-1 to TRBJ2-1; 9 nucleotides align to TRBD2. CDR1 is DFQATT and CDR2 is SNEGSKA in the germline V gene (reference sequence). V lost 3 bases and J lost 2; bases outside the gene matches: 11. CDR3 length equals 17 residues.

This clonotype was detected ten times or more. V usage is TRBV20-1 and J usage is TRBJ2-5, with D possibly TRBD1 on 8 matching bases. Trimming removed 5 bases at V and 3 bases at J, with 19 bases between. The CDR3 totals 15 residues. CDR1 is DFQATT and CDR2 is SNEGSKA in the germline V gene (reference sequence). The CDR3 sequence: CSARQGAGVEETQYF. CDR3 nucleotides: TGCAGTGCTCGTCAGGGGGCGGGAGTAGAAGAGACCCAGTACTTC.

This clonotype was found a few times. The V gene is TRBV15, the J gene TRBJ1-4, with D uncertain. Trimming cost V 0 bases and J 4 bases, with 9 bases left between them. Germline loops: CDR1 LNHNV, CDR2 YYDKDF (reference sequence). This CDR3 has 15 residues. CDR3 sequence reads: CATSRDSQVNEKLFF. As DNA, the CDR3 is TGTGCCACCAGCAGAGATTCCCAGGTTAATGAAAAACTGTTTTTT.

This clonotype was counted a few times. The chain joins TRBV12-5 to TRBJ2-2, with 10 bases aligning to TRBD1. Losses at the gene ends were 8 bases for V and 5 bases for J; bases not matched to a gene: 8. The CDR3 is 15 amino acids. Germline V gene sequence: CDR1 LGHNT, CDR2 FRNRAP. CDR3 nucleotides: TGTGCTAGTAACCTCGGGGACAGGGGAACCGGGGAGCTGTTTTTT. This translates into CASNLGDRGTGELFF.

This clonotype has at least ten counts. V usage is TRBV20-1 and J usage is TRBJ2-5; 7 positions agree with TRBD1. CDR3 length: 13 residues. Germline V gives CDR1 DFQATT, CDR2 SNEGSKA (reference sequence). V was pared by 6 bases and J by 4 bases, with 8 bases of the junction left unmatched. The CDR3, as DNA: TGCAGTGCCCAACAGGGGAATGTAGAGACCCAGTACTTC. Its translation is CSAQQGNVETQYF.

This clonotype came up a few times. In DNA form, the CDR3 reads TGCAGCGTCCTGACAGGGGAAACGCACACCGGGGAGCTGTTTTTT. This encodes CSVLTGETHTGELFF. This chain uses TRBV29-1 with TRBJ2-2; 8 bases are a match to TRBD1. Germline V gene lookup returns CDR1 SQVTM and CDR2 ANQGSEA. V dropped 6 bases and J dropped 3; count of bases not matched to a gene: 9. The CDR3 has 15 residues.

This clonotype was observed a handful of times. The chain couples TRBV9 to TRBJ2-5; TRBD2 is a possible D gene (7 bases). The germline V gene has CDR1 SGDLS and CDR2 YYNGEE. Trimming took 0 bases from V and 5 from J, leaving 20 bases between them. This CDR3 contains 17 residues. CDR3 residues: CASSVAVNREGKETQYF. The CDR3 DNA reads TGTGCCAGCAGCGTAGCGGTTAACAGGGAGGGGAAGGAGACCCAGTACTTC.

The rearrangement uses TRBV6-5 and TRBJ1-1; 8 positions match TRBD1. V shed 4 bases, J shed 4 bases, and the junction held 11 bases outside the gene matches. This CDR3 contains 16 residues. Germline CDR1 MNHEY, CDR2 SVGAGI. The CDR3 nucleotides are TGTGCCAGCAGTTCTCATACACAGGGGGGAGGCACTGAAGCTTTCTTT. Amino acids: CASSSHTQGGGTEAFF.

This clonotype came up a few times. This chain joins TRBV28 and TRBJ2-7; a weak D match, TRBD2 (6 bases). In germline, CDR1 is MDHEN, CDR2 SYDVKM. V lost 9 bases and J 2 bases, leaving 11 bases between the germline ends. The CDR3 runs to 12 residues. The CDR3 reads CASVRGTYEQYF. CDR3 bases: TGTGCCAGTGTCCGGGGGACCTACGAGCAGTACTTC. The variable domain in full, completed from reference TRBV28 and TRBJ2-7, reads DVKVTQSSRYLVKRTGEKVFLECVQDMDHENMFWYRQDPGLGLRLIYFSYDVKMKEKGDIPEGYSVSREKKERFSLILESASTNQTSMYLCASVRGTYEQYFGPGTRLTVT.

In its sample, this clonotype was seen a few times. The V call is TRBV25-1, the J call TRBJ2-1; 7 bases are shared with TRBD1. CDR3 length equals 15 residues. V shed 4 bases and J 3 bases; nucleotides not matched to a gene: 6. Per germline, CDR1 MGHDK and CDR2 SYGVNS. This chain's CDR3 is CASSASGTDYNEQFF. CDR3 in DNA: TGTGCCAGCAGTGCGTCCGGGACAGACTACAATGAGCAGTTCTTC. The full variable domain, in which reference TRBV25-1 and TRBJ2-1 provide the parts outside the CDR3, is EADIYQTPRYLVIGTGKKITLECSQTMGHDKMYWYQQDPGMELHLIHYSYGVNSTEKGDLSSESTVSRIRTEHFPLTLESARPSHTSQYLCASSASGTDYNEQFFGPGTRLTVL.

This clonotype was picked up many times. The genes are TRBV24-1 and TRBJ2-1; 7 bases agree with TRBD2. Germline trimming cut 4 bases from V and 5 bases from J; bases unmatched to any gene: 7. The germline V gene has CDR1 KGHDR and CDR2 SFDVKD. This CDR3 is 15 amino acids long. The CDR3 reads CATSDPGAGDNEQFF. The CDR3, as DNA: TGTGCCACCAGTGACCCCGGTGCGGGGGACAATGAGCAGTTCTTC.

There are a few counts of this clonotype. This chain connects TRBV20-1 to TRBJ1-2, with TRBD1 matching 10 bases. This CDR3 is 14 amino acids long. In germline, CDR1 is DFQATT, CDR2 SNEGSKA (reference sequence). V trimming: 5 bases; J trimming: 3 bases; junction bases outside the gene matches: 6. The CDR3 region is CSAGLGTGDYGYTF. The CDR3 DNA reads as TGCAGTGCTGGTCTGGGGACAGGGGACTATGGCTACACCTTC.

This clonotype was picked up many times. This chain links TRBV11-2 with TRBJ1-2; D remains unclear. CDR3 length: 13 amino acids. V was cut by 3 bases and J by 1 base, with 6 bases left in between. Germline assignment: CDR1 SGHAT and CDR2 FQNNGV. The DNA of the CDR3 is TGTGCCAGCAGCTTCGATCTTAACTATGGCTACACCTTC. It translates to CASSFDLNYGYTF.

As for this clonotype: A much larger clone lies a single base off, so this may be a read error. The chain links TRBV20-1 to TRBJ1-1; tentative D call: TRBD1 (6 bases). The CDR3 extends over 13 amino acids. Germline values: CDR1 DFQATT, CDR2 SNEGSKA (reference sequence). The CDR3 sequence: CSVRPHRDRRQPF. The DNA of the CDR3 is TGCAGTGTTAGACCCCACAGGGACCGCAGGCAGCCTTTT.

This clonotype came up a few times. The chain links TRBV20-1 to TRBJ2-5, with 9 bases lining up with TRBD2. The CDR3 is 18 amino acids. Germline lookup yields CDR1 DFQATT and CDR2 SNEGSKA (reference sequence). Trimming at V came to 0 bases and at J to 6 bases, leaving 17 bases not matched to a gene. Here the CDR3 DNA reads TGCAGTGCTAGAGATGAAGCGGCGCTAGCGGGATTTGTAAAGACCCAGTACTTC. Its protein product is CSARDEAALAGFVKTQYF.

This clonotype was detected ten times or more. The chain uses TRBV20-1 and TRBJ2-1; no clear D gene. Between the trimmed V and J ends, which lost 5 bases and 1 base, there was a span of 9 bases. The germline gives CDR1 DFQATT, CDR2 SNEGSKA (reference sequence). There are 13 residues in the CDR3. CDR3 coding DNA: TGCAGTGCTCCGGATAGGTCCTACAATGAGCAGTTCTTC. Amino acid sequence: CSAPDRSYNEQFF.

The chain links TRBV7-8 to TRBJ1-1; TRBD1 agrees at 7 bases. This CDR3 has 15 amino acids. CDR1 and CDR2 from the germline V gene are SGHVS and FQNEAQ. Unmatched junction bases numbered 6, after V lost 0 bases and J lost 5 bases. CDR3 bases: TGTGCCAGCAGCTTAGCAGGGACAGTAGGAACTGAAGCTTTCTTT. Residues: CASSLAGTVGTEAFF.